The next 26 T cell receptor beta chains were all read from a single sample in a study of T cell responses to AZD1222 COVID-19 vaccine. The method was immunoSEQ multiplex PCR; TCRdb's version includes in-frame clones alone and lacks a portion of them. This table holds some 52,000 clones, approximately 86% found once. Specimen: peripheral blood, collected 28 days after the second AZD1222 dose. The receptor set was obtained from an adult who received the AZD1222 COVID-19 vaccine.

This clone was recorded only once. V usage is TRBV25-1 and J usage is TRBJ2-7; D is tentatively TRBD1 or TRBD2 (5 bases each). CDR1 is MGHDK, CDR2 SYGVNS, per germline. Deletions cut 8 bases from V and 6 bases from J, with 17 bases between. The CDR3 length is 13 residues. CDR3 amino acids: CASGDVFAAEQYF. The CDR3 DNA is TGTGCCAGCGGGGACGTCTTTGCCGCCGAGCAGTACTTC.

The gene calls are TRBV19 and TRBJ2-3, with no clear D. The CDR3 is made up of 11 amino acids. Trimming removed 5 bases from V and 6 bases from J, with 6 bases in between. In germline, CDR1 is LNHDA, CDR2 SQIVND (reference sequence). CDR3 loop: CASSPGDTQYF. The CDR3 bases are TGTGCCAGTAGTCCTGGGGATACGCAGTATTTT.

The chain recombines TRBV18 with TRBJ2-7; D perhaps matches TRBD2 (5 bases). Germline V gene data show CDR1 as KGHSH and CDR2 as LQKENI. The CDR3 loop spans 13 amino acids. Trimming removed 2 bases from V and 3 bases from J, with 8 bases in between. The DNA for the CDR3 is TGTGCCAGCTCACCATCGGCGGGCTACGAGCAGTACTTC. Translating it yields CASSPSAGYEQYF.

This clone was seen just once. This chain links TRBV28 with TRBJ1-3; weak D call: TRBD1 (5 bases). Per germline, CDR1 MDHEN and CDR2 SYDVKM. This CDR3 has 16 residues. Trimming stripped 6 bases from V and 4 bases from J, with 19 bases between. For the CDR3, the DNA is TGTGCCAGCAGCCTCACGGGGGTCCTCGCAGGAAACACCATATATTTT. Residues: CASSLTGVLAGNTIYF.

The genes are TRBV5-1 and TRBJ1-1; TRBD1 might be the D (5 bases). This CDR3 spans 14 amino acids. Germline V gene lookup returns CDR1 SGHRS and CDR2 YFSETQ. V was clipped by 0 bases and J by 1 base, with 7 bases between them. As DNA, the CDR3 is TGCGCCAGCAGCTTGGAACAGGAGAACACTGAAGCTTTCTTT. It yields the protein CASSLEQENTEAFF.

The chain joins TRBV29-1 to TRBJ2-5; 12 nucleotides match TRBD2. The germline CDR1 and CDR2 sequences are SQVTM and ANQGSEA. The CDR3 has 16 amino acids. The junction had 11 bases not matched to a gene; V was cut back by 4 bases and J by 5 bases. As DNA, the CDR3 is TGCAGCGTTGGAGGCCTAGCGGGAGGGCCGTTGGAGACCCAGTACTTC. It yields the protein CSVGGLAGGPLETQYF. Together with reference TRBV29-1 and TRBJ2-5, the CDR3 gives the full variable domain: SAVISQKPSRDICQRGTSLTIQCQVDSQVTMMFWYRQQPGQSLTLIATANQGSEATYESGFVIDKFPISRPNLTFSTLTVSNMSPEDSSIYLCSVGGLAGGPLETQYFGPGTRLLVL.

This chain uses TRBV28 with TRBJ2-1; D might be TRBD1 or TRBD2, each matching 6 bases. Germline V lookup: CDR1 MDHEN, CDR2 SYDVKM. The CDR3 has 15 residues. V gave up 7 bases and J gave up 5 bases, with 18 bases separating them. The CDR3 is CASTEAGGPNNEQFF. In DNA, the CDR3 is TGTGCCAGCACCGAGGCCGGGGGCCCCAACAATGAGCAGTTCTTC. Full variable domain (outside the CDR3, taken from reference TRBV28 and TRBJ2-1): DVKVTQSSRYLVKRTGEKVFLECVQDMDHENMFWYRQDPGLGLRLIYFSYDVKMKEKGDIPEGYSVSREKKERFSLILESASTNQTSMYLCASTEAGGPNNEQFFGPGTRLTVL.

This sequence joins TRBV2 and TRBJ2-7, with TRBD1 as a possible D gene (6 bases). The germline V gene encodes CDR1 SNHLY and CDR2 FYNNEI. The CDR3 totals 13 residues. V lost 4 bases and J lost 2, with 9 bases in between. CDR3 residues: CASSVRDTYEQYF. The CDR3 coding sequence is TGTGCCAGCAGTGTCCGGGACACCTACGAGCAGTACTTC.

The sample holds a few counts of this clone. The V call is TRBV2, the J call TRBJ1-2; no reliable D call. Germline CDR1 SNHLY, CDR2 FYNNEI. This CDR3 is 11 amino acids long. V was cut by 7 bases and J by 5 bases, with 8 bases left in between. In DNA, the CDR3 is TGTGCCAGCACGGCTAGGTATGGCTACACCTTC. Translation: CASTARYGYTF.

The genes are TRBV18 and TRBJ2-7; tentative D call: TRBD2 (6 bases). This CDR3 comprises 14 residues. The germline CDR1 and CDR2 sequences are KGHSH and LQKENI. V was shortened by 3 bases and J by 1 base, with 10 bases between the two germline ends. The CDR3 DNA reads TGTGCCAGCTCACCCCCCGGGACTTCCTACGAGCAGTACTTC. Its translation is CASSPPGTSYEQYF.

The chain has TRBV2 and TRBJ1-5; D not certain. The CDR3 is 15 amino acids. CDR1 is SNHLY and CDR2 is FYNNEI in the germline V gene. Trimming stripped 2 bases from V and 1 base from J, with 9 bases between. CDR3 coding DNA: TGTGCCAGCAGTGAATCACGACTAAGCAATCAGCCCCAGCATTTT. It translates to CASSESRLSNQPQHF. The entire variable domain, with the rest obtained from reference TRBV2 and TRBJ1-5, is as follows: EPEVTQTPSHQVTQMGQEVILRCVPISNHLYFYWYRQILGQKVEFLVSFYNNEISEKSEIFDDQFSVERPDGSNFTLKIRSTKLEDSAMYFCASSESRLSNQPQHFGDGTRLSIL.

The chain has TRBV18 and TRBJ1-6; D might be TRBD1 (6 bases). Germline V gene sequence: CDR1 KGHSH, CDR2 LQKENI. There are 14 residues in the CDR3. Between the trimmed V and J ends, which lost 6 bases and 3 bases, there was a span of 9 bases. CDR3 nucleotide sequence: TGTGCCAGCTCCCAGGACAGCTATAATTCACCCCTCCACTTT. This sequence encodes CASSQDSYNSPLHF.

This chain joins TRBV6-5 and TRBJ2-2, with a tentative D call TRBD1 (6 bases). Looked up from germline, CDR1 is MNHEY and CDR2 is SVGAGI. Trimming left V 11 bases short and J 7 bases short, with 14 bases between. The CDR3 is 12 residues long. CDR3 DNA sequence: TGTGCCGGCACAGGGTCCGGCGGGGAGCTGTTTTTT. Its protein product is CAGTGSGGELFF.

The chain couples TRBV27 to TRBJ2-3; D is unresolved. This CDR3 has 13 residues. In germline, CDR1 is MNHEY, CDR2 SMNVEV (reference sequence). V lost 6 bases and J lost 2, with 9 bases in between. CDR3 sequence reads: CASSPDTTDTQYF. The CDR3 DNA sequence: TGTGCCAGCAGCCCTGACACCACAGATACGCAGTATTTT.

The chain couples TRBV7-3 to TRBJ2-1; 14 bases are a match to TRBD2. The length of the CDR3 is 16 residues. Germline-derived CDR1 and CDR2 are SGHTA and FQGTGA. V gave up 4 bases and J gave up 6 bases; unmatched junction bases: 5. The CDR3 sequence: CASSSRTSGRFNEQFF. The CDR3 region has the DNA TGTGCCAGCAGCTCTCGGACTAGCGGGAGGTTCAATGAGCAGTTCTTC. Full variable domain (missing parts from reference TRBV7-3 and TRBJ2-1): GAGVSQTPSNKVTEKGKYVELRCDPISGHTALYWYRQSLGQGPEFLIYFQGTGAADDSGLPNDRFFAVRPEGSVSTLKIQRTERGDSAVYLCASSSRTSGRFNEQFFGPGTRLTVL.

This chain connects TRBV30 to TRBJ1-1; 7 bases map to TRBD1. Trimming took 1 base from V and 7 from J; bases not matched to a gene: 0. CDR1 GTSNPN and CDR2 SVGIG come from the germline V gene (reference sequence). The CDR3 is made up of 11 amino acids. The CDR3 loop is CAWSGDSEAFF. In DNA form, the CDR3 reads TGTGCCTGGAGTGGGGACAGTGAAGCTTTCTTT.

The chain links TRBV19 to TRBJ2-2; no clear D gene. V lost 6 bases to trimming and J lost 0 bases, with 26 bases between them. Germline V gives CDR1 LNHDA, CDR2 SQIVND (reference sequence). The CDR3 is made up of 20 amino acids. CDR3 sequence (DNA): TGTGCCAGTAGCCCCAGGACCTCATTCTCGAGATTGACGAACACCGGGGAGCTGTTTTTT. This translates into CASSPRTSFSRLTNTGELFF.

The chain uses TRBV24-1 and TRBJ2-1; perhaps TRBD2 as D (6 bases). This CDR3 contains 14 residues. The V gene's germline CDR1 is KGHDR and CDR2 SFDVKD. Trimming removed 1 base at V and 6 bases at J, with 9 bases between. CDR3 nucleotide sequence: TGTGCCACCAGTGATTTTATGGGAGGCAATGAGCAGTTCTTC. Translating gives CATSDFMGGNEQFF.

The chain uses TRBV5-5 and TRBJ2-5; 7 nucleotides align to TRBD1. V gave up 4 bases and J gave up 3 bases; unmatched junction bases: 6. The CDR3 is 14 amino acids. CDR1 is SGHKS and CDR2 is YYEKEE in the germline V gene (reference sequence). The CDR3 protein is CASSARDSEETQYF. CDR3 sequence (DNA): TGTGCCAGCAGCGCCCGGGACAGCGAAGAGACCCAGTACTTC.

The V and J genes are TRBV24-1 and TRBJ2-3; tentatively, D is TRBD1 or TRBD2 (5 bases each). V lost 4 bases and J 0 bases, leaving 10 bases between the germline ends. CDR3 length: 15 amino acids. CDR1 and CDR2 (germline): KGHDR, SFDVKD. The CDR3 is CATSERGSSTDTQYF. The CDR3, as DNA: TGTGCCACCAGTGAACGGGGCAGTAGCACAGATACGCAGTATTTT.

The CDR3 loop is CASSQGLNTEAFF. The CDR3 DNA reads TGTGCCAGTAGTCAGGGGTTGAACACTGAAGCTTTCTTT. The rearrangement links TRBV19 to TRBJ1-1, with D possibly TRBD1 on 6 matching bases. Trimming stripped 5 bases from V and 0 bases from J, with 7 bases between. The CDR3 consists of 13 residues. Germline assignment: CDR1 LNHDA and CDR2 SQIVND (reference sequence).

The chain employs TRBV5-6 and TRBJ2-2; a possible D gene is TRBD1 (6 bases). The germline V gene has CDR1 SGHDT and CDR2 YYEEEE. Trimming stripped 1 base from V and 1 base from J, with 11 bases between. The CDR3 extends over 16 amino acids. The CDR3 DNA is TGTGCCAGCAGCTTGTGGGGGCTAGGGAACACCGGGGAGCTGTTTTTT. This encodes CASSLWGLGNTGELFF.

CDR3 DNA: TGTGCCAGCAGTACTAGGACTAGCGGGAGGGCCGATCAGTTCTTC. The encoded protein is CASSTRTSGRADQFF. The chain links TRBV2 to TRBJ2-1, with 15 bases that match TRBD2. The CDR3 has 15 residues. From germline, CDR1 is SNHLY and CDR2 FYNNEI. V shed 5 bases and J 13 bases; nucleotides not matched to a gene: 9.

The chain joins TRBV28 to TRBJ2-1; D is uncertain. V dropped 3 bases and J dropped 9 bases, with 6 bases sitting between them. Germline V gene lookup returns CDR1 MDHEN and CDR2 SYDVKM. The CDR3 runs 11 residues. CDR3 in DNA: TGTGCCAGCAGTTTGTACTCTGAGCAGTTCTTC. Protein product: CASSLYSEQFF. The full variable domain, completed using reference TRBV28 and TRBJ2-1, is DVKVTQSSRYLVKRTGEKVFLECVQDMDHENMFWYRQDPGLGLRLIYFSYDVKMKEKGDIPEGYSVSREKKERFSLILESASTNQTSMYLCASSLYSEQFFGPGTRLTVL.

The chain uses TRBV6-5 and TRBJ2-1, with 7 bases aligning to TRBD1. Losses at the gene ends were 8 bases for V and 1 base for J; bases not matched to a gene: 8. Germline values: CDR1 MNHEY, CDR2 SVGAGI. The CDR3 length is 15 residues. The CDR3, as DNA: TGTGCCAGCGGTAACAGGGGTAGTTCCTACAATGAGCAGTTCTTC. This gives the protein CASGNRGSSYNEQFF.

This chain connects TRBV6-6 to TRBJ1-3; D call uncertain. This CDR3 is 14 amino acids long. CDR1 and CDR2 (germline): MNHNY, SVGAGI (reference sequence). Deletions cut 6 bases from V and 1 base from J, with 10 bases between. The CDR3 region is CASRITVSGNTIYF. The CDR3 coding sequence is TGTGCCAGCAGGATAACAGTATCTGGAAACACCATATATTTT.